The next 3 T cell receptor beta chains were all read from a single sample in a study of T-cell memory formation after mild COVID-19. TCRdb reprocessed the 5' RACE reads via MiXCR and lists one record per CDR3 protein. The repertoire holds hundreds of thousands of distinct CDR3 sequences, with 25% to 30% as singletons. The sequenced sample consisted of PBMCs or a T cell subset sorted from them (not recorded which). The receptors were sampled from an adult woman who had mild COVID-19 (a few samples of this study predate the infection). Cell type and time point are not known.

This chain links TRBV29-1 with TRBJ2-3; D gene ambiguous. Germline CDR1 reads SQVTM; CDR2 reads ANQGSEA. V was trimmed by 5 bases and J by 2 bases, leaving 11 bases between them. The CDR3 runs 13 residues. Written as DNA, the CDR3 is TGCAGCGTTACACGAGAGTACACAGATACGCAGTATTTT. As protein: CSVTREYTDTQYF.

This clonotype was detected only a few times. The J gene is TRBJ2-1, the V gene TRBV6-2 or TRBV6-3; D gene unclear. This CDR3 contains 15 residues. From germline, CDR1 is MNHEY and CDR2 SVGEGT. V was pared by 5 bases and J by 8 bases, with 19 bases between. This CDR3 reads CASSEPLGPSDEQFF. The CDR3 DNA reads as TGTGCCAGCAGTGAACCTCTGGGCCCGTCGGATGAGCAGTTCTTC.

The chain employs TRBV20-1 and TRBJ1-6, with TRBD1 matching over 8 bases. Germline lookup yields CDR1 DFQATT and CDR2 SNEGSKA (reference sequence). This CDR3 spans 14 amino acids. After removal of 3 bases from V and 9 bases from J, the junction contained 7 bases not matched to a gene. The CDR3 is CSASRTGSASPLHF. The CDR3 bases are TGCAGTGCTAGCAGGACAGGGAGCGCTTCACCCCTCCACTTT.